This entry describes one TCR beta chain. The source of the sample is a study of control samples from healthy donors and cancer patients. The assay was immunoSEQ multiplex PCR, and TCRdb's table has in-frame clones only and misses some. This table holds some 70,000 clones, around 84% found once. Germline lookup yields CDR1 MNHEY and CDR2 SVGEGT. This CDR3 has 16 residues. Trimming removed 6 bases at V and 0 bases at J, with 15 bases between. Sample: PBMCs. The chain combines TRBV6-2 or TRBV6-3 with TRBJ1-5; D gene unclear. This receptor was identified in a woman between 50 and 59 years old with lung cancer. CDR3 amino acids: CASSPVDRYSNQPQHF. The DNA for the CDR3 is TGTGCCAGCAGCCCTGTGGACCGGTATAGCAATCAGCCCCAGCATTTT.